Below are 18 T cell receptor beta chains sequenced from a single sample in a study of Ad26.COV2.S vaccination and SARS-CoV-2 variants (dated by TCRdb to about 2021). Per the publication, the treatment or condition label means: about 20 received Ad26.COV2.S at low or high dose, single or two shots; a few received placebo; per-sample allocation not given. Repertoires of vaccine and placebo recipients were sequenced from samples collected on day 63 after the first injection. Libraries came from the immunoSEQ multiplex PCR assay. As stored in TCRdb, this immuneACCESS dataset retains in-frame rearrangements with V and J assigned. A fraction of the clones does not appear; measured against another copy, unresolved V genes explain less than half of the discrepancy, and the remainder lacks a known reason. In all, the sample holds 300,000 to 350,000 clones, and approximately 86% of those were seen once. The top ten constitute more than 1.5% of the sample.

The specimen comprised peripheral blood, sampled in a trial of Ad26.COV2.S vaccine versus placebo. The receptors originated from a person between 18 and 65 years old who received the Ad26.COV2.S COVID-19 vaccine or a placebo.

The chain uses TRBV6-1 and TRBJ2-6; D uncertain. Germline lookup yields CDR1 MNHNS and CDR2 SASEGT. The V and J ends lost 4 bases and 0 bases respectively, with 13 bases between them. This CDR3 comprises 17 residues. The DNA for the CDR3 is TGTGCCAGCAGTGCAAAGGCCCCTCACTCTGGGGCCAACGTCCTGACTTTC. Its translation: CASSAKAPHSGANVLTF.

The rearrangement uses TRBV6-2 or TRBV6-3 and TRBJ2-2; D may be TRBD2 (5 bases). Germline V CDR1 and CDR2: MNHEY, SVGEGT. This CDR3 is built from 18 residues. V dropped 0 bases and J dropped 3 bases, with 17 bases sitting between them. The DNA for the CDR3 is TGTGCCAGCAGTTACTCGCGGGTCGGGTCCGCTCACACCGGGGAGCTGTTTTTT. Its protein product is CASSYSRVGSAHTGELFF.

The chain links TRBV6-5 to TRBJ2-7; TRBD2 might be the D (6 bases). Germline loops: CDR1 MNHEY, CDR2 SVGAGI. Trimming removed 6 bases at V and 5 bases at J, with 14 bases between. This CDR3 has 13 amino acids. In nucleotides, the CDR3 is TGTGCCAGCAGGCCCGCGGGGATCCACGAGCAGTACTTC. Translated, it gives CASRPAGIHEQYF.

The gene calls are TRBV6-2 or TRBV6-3 and TRBJ2-3; tentative D call: TRBD2 (6 bases). Germline V lookup: CDR1 MNHEY, CDR2 SVGEGT. CDR3 length equals 15 residues. V dropped 2 bases and J dropped 3 bases, with 12 bases sitting between them. The CDR3 DNA reads as TGTGCCAGCAGTTACCGAGCGGGTATAACAGATACGCAGTATTTT. Its translation: CASSYRAGITDTQYF.

The chain combines TRBV12-3 or TRBV12-4 with TRBJ2-7; D unclear. This CDR3 is 13 amino acids long. The V end lost 1 base, the J end lost 3 bases, and 7 bases lay between the germline ends. The CDR3 DNA reads TGTGCCAGCAGTTTAGGTCCCAGCTACGAGCAGTACTTC. Encoded protein: CASSLGPSYEQYF.

This clone was counted only a few times. The rearrangement joins TRBV24-1 to TRBJ2-1; D is perhaps TRBD1 or TRBD2 (5 bases each). This CDR3 is built from 14 residues. Germline loops: CDR1 KGHDR, CDR2 SFDVKD. The ends were cut back, 10 bases at V and 1 base at J, with 13 bases in the middle. Written as DNA, the CDR3 is TGTGCCACTGCCGGGACGCCTTCCTACAATGAGCAGTTCTTC. Amino acids: CATAGTPSYNEQFF.

This clone was seen once. The rearrangement uses TRBV7-8 and TRBJ2-3; TRBD2 matches 8 bases. Germline V gene sequence: CDR1 SGHVS, CDR2 FQNEAQ. Trimming cost V 2 bases and J 5 bases; bases outside gene matches: 6. The CDR3 extends over 15 amino acids. This CDR3 is CASSLPGGVVDTQYF. The CDR3, as DNA: TGTGCCAGCAGCTTACCCGGGGGGGTGGTAGATACGCAGTATTTT.

The rearrangement links TRBV7-6 to TRBJ1-4; 7 nucleotides agree with TRBD1. The CDR3 extends over 15 amino acids. The germline gives CDR1 SGHVS, CDR2 FNYEAQ. After removal of 5 bases from V and 8 bases from J, the junction contained 11 bases not matched to a gene. The CDR3 region is CASSRDSGLREKLFF. The DNA of the CDR3 is TGTGCCAGCAGCCGGGACAGCGGTTTAAGGGAAAAACTGTTTTTT. The full variable domain, in which reference TRBV7-6 and TRBJ1-4 provide the parts outside the CDR3, is GAGVSQSPRYKVTKRGQDVALRCDPISGHVSLYWYRQALGQGPEFLTYFNYEAQQDKSGLPNDRFSAERPEGSISTLTIQRTEQRDSAMYRCASSRDSGLREKLFFGSGTQLSVL.

This chain connects TRBV5-1 to TRBJ1-1; D is undetermined. In germline, CDR1 is SGHRS, CDR2 YFSETQ. The V end was cut by 4 bases, the J end by 5 bases, with 18 bases between. This CDR3 contains 15 residues. For the CDR3, the DNA is TGCGCCAGCAGCCAGACGACTCTCACGGGGACTGAAGCTTTCTTT. Protein sequence: CASSQTTLTGTEAFF.

The chain combines TRBV6-2 or TRBV6-3 with TRBJ1-5; TRBD1 might be the D (6 bases). Germline V CDR1 and CDR2: MNHEY, SVGEGT. The CDR3 spans 15 residues. Trimming left V 5 bases short and J 3 bases short, with 14 bases between. Written as DNA, the CDR3 is TGTGCCAGCAGTACCCTACGGGGGGCCAATCAGCCCCAGCATTTT. Its protein is CASSTLRGANQPQHF.

This rearrangement joins TRBV5-1 to TRBJ2-1; the D gene is possibly TRBD2 (5 bases). CDR1 and CDR2 from the germline V gene are SGHRS and YFSETQ. The CDR3 is 14 residues long. Trimming removed 2 bases from V and 5 bases from J, with 11 bases in between. The CDR3 DNA sequence: TGCGCCAGCAGCTTTATCGCGGGTAACAATGAGCAGTTCTTC. Amino acids: CASSFIAGNNEQFF.

V gene TRBV30 combines with J gene TRBJ1-1; no firm D call. This CDR3 spans 12 amino acids. V was pared by 4 bases and J by 2 bases, with 8 bases between. Germline CDR1 is GTSNPN and CDR2 is SVGIG (reference sequence). CDR3 nucleotides: TGTGCCTGGAACAGAGACAACACTGAAGCTTTCTTT. It specifies CAWNRDNTEAFF.

The chain recombines TRBV4-3 with TRBJ1-2, with D perhaps matching TRBD1 (6 bases). Germline V gives CDR1 LGHNA, CDR2 YSLEER. This CDR3 is built from 17 residues. Trimming removed 0 bases from V and 2 bases from J, with 16 bases in between. CDR3 nucleotides: TGCGCCAGCAGCCAAGATGTGCACAGGGCGTCGAACTATGGCTACACCTTC. Protein sequence: CASSQDVHRASNYGYTF.

The chain combines TRBV4-3 with TRBJ2-1; 8 nucleotides match TRBD1. V was pared by 5 bases and J by 4 bases, with 4 bases of the junction left unmatched. The CDR3 totals 14 residues. Germline values: CDR1 LGHNA, CDR2 YSLEER. The chain's CDR3 is CASSTRTGYNEQFF. In DNA, the CDR3 is TGCGCCAGCAGCACCCGGACAGGGTACAATGAGCAGTTCTTC.

This clone was seen more than once but under ten times. This rearrangement joins TRBV6-6 to TRBJ1-1, with 10 bases aligning to TRBD1. Germline lookup yields CDR1 MNHNY and CDR2 SVGAGI (reference sequence). V was clipped by 6 bases and J by 5 bases; unmatched bases: 6. There are 14 residues in the CDR3. The DNA of the CDR3 is TGTGCCAGCAGACTACCGGACAGGGGGACTGAAGCTTTCTTT. It is translated as CASRLPDRGTEAFF.

The chain combines TRBV6-5 with TRBJ2-1, with D possibly being TRBD2 (6 bases). Germline V gene sequence: CDR1 MNHEY, CDR2 SVGAGI. The CDR3 has 12 residues. V lost 0 bases to trimming and J lost 12 bases, with 9 bases between them. The CDR3 spells CASSYSTGRQFF. Here the CDR3 DNA reads TGTGCCAGCAGTTACTCGACCGGGAGGCAGTTCTTC.

This chain connects TRBV7-8 to TRBJ1-1; D remains unclear. CDR1 and CDR2 from the germline V gene are SGHVS and FQNEAQ. The CDR3 is 14 residues long. Trimming shortened V by 1 base and J by 3 bases, and 9 bases separated the two germline ends. The chain's CDR3 is CASSLESSYTEAFF. The CDR3, as DNA: TGTGCCAGCAGCTTAGAATCATCCTACACTGAAGCTTTCTTT.

The V and J genes are TRBV18 and TRBJ1-4; 9 bases fit TRBD1. The ends lost 3 bases at V and 8 bases at J; junction bases unmatched: 7. CDR3 length: 15 amino acids. Germline V gives CDR1 KGHSH, CDR2 LQKENI. CDR3 nucleotides: TGTGCCAGCTCACCGCAGGGACAGGGCGAAGAAAAACTGTTTTTT. Translated: CASSPQGQGEEKLFF. The entire variable domain, with the rest obtained from reference TRBV18 and TRBJ1-4, is as follows: NAGVMQNPRHLVRRRGQEARLRCSPMKGHSHVYWYRQLPEEGLKFMVYLQKENIIDESGMPKERFSAEFPKEGPSILRIQQVVRGDSAAYFCASSPQGQGEEKLFFGSGTQLSVL.